Listed here are 30 T cell receptor beta chains from one sample, sequenced in a study of shared T cell receptors in the human thymus. Method: immunoSEQ multiplex PCR; TCRdb's copy keeps in-frame clones and lacks some. The table records fewer than 700,000 clones, approximately 87% of them present only once. A further study also used this sample, focusing on human thymus T cells.

Sample: thymocytes. The receptors here all came from a boy under two years old with a congenital heart defect.

Only a few counts were recorded for this clone. The chain links TRBV19 to TRBJ2-1; 11 positions agree with TRBD1. Looked up from germline, CDR1 is LNHDA and CDR2 is SQIVND (reference sequence). Trimming removed 5 bases from V and 8 bases from J; junction bases left unmatched: 5. The CDR3 sequence is 14 residues long. Written as DNA, the CDR3 is TGTGCCAGTAGTGGACAGGGGGCGAGGGATGAGCAGTTCTTC. This translates into CASSGQGARDEQFF.

The rearrangement joins TRBV20-1 to TRBJ2-7; a possible D gene is TRBD1 (5 bases). The germline CDR1 and CDR2 sequences are DFQATT and SNEGSKA (reference sequence). V lost 4 bases and J 5 bases, leaving 9 bases between the germline ends. CDR3 length equals 11 residues. Written as DNA, the CDR3 is TGCAGTGCTAAAGGGGTCGACGAGCAGTACTTC. It encodes CSAKGVDEQYF.

The V call is TRBV10-2, the J call TRBJ1-5, with D tentatively TRBD1 (6 bases). Germline CDR1 and CDR2: WSHSY and SAAADI. The V and J ends lost 3 bases and 4 bases respectively, with 7 bases between them. This CDR3 spans 13 amino acids. DNA for the CDR3: TGCGCCAGCAGTGACAGGGGTAATCAGCCCCAGCATTTT. Translating it yields CASSDRGNQPQHF.

In the case of this clone: The same CDR3 can be traced to other DNA sequences in this sample. This CDR3 reads CASSLGTSGRNEQFF. CDR3 coding DNA: TGTGCCAGCAGCTTGGGGACTAGCGGGAGGAATGAGCAGTTCTTC. The chain carries TRBV7-9 and TRBJ2-1; 15 bases agree with TRBD2. The CDR3 has 15 amino acids. The V segment lost 3 bases and the J segment 7 bases; nucleotides outside the gene matches: 1. Per the germline V gene, CDR1 is SEHNR and CDR2 is FQNEAQ (reference sequence). The whole variable domain, filled in from reference TRBV7-9 and TRBJ2-1, reads DTGVSQNPRHKITKRGQNVTFRCDPISEHNRLYWYRQTLGQGPEFLTYFQNEAQLEKSRLLSDRFSAERPKGSFSTLEIQRTEQGDSAMYLCASSLGTSGRNEQFFGPGTRLTVL.

The genes are TRBV14 and TRBJ2-5; TRBD1 matches at 7 bases. Germline lookup yields CDR1 SGHDN and CDR2 FVKESK. The CDR3 covers 14 residues. With 6 bases clipped from V and 2 bases from J, the junction kept 6 bases outside the gene matches. The CDR3 DNA reads TGTGCCAGCAGTACCGGGACAGTACAAGAGACCCAGTACTTC. It encodes CASSTGTVQETQYF.

V usage is TRBV19 and J usage is TRBJ2-3; the D gene is possibly TRBD2 (6 bases). CDR3 length equals 15 residues. Germline V gives CDR1 LNHDA, CDR2 SQIVND (reference sequence). V lost 7 bases and J 3 bases, leaving 17 bases between the germline ends. DNA of the CDR3: TGTGCCAGTAAGATGGGGACTCCTTGGACAGATACGCAGTATTTT. This translates into CASKMGTPWTDTQYF.

Points on this clone: This sample also contains other DNA sequences that code for the same CDR3. The V gene is TRBV5-1, the J gene TRBJ2-6; D might be TRBD2 (5 bases). Trimming removed 2 bases at V and 0 bases at J, with 15 bases between. Germline CDR1 reads SGHRS; CDR2 reads YFSETQ. CDR3 length equals 18 residues. The CDR3: CASSLRGQIYSGANVLTF. The DNA of the CDR3 is TGCGCCAGCAGCTTACGAGGGCAGATATACTCTGGGGCCAACGTCCTGACTTTC.

The chain couples TRBV6-5 to TRBJ2-2; a weak D match, TRBD1 (5 bases). Per germline, CDR1 MNHEY and CDR2 SVGAGI. Between the trimmed V and J ends, which lost 2 bases and 4 bases, there was a span of 14 bases. This CDR3 has 16 residues. The CDR3 DNA follows: TGTGCCAGCAGTTACCAGACAGACTCCCTCACCGGGGAGCTGTTTTTT. This sequence encodes CASSYQTDSLTGELFF.

The V gene is TRBV27, the J gene TRBJ2-7; 12 bases agree with TRBD1. This CDR3 contains 15 residues. Trimming cost V 6 bases and J 2 bases; bases outside gene matches: 5. Per germline, CDR1 MNHEY and CDR2 SMNVEV (reference sequence). This chain's CDR3 is CASRGDRGPTYEQYF. The CDR3 nucleotides read TGTGCCAGCAGGGGGGACAGGGGGCCCACCTACGAGCAGTACTTC.

The genes are TRBV6-6 and TRBJ1-5; 7 bases are shared with TRBD1. J gave up 3 bases and V 5 bases, and 7 bases lay outside the gene matches. In germline, CDR1 is MNHNY, CDR2 SVGAGI (reference sequence). This CDR3 has 15 residues. The CDR3 coding sequence is TGTGCCAGCAGTGGGGGACAGCACCTCAATCAGCCCCAGCATTTT. Protein product: CASSGGQHLNQPQHF.

The chain is built from TRBV7-9 and TRBJ2-7; the match to TRBD2 covers 7 bases. In germline, CDR1 is SEHNR, CDR2 FQNEAQ (reference sequence). CDR3 length equals 15 residues. J was trimmed by 0 bases and V by 2 bases; bases with no gene match: 4. CDR3 protein: CASSLPSGGSYEQYF. CDR3 DNA sequence: TGTGCCAGCAGCTTACCTAGCGGAGGCTCCTACGAGCAGTACTTC.

The gene calls are TRBV7-2 and TRBJ2-7; D might be TRBD2 (6 bases). The CDR3 runs to 13 residues. Germline CDR1 reads SGHTA; CDR2 reads FQGNSA. V was pared by 1 base and J by 5 bases, with 9 bases between. CDR3 DNA: TGTGCCAGCAGCTTAGAGCGGGCCCACGAGCAGTACTTC. Amino acids: CASSLERAHEQYF.

The rearrangement joins TRBV4-1 to TRBJ2-7, with TRBD2 as a possible D gene (6 bases). The CDR3 sequence is 17 residues long. CDR1 and CDR2 (germline): MGHRA, YSYEKL. With 1 base removed from V and 3 bases from J, the gap between germline ends came to 19 bases. CDR3 region: CASSQGPLGGVLYEQYF. For the CDR3, the DNA is TGCGCCAGCAGCCAAGGCCCACTAGGCGGGGTCCTCTACGAGCAGTACTTC.

The chain uses TRBV6-1 and TRBJ2-1; 9 positions agree with TRBD2. The CDR3 totals 16 residues. Germline loops: CDR1 MNHNS, CDR2 SASEGT. Trimming removed 4 bases from V and 5 bases from J; junction bases left unmatched: 9. The CDR3 loop is CASSAPTSGLNNEQFF. CDR3 nucleotide sequence: TGTGCCAGCAGTGCGCCGACTAGCGGCCTGAACAATGAGCAGTTCTTC.

This clone is a singleton in its sample. V usage is TRBV2 and J usage is TRBJ2-1; D unclear. This CDR3 has 13 amino acids. The germline V gene encodes CDR1 SNHLY and CDR2 FYNNEI. Trimming removed 10 bases from V and 5 bases from J, with 15 bases in between. In DNA, the CDR3 is TGTGCCATCCACATCTCAGAGGACAATGAGCAGTTCTTC. Its translation is CAIHISEDNEQFF.

This clone was seen a few times. The gene calls are TRBV13 and TRBJ2-4; 12 bases align to TRBD2. Germline assignment: CDR1 PRHDT and CDR2 FYEKMQ (reference sequence). The J segment lost 6 bases and the V segment lost 2 bases, leaving 2 bases of the junction unmatched. The CDR3 has 15 amino acids. The CDR3 here is CASSLSGLAGNIQYF. The CDR3 DNA reads as TGTGCCAGCAGCTTATCGGGACTAGCGGGAAACATTCAGTACTTC.

The rearrangement joins TRBV5-5 to TRBJ1-1; 8 nucleotides match TRBD1. This CDR3 region has 15 residues. Per the germline V gene, CDR1 is SGHKS and CDR2 is YYEKEE (reference sequence). Losses at the gene ends were 5 bases for V and 0 bases for J; bases not matched to a gene: 6. CDR3 region: CASREQGVLNTEAFF. The CDR3 DNA reads TGTGCCAGCAGGGAACAGGGGGTTTTGAACACTGAAGCTTTCTTT.

This sequence joins TRBV6-4 and TRBJ2-6; D call uncertain. CDR1 is MRHNA, CDR2 SNTAGT, per germline. V was clipped by 0 bases and J by 0 bases, with 12 bases between them. This CDR3 is built from 18 residues. CDR3 DNA sequence: TGTGCCAGCAGTGACTCTGTGACTGGTAACTCTGGGGCCAACGTCCTGACTTTC. It is translated as CASSDSVTGNSGANVLTF.

In DNA, the CDR3 is TGTGCCAGCAGCCAAGTCCGCGGACAGGGGATCGATGAGCAGTTCTTC. It is translated as CASSQVRGQGIDEQFF. The rearrangement uses TRBV14 and TRBJ2-1; TRBD1 matches at 9 bases. Germline assignment: CDR1 SGHDN and CDR2 FVKESK. The ends lost 1 base at V and 8 bases at J; junction bases unmatched: 9. The CDR3 covers 16 residues.

V usage is TRBV29-1 and J usage is TRBJ1-3; TRBD1 aligns across 7 bases. From germline, CDR1 is SQVTM and CDR2 ANQGSEA. The V and J ends lost 4 bases and 4 bases, in that order; junction bases with no gene match: 25. The CDR3 loop spans 20 amino acids. The CDR3 here is CSVGTGEGATDTTSGNTIYF. As DNA, the CDR3 is TGCAGCGTTGGGACGGGTGAGGGGGCGACAGACACCACCTCGGGAAACACCATATATTTT.

The chain joins TRBV7-2 to TRBJ2-1; 7 positions agree with TRBD2. Germline CDR1 reads SGHTA; CDR2 reads FQGNSA. V shed 5 bases and J 1 base; nucleotides not matched to a gene: 5. The CDR3 is 15 amino acids. For the CDR3, the DNA is TGTGCCAGCAGCATGGGACTACCTTCCTACAATGAGCAGTTCTTC. The encoded protein is CASSMGLPSYNEQFF.

This sequence joins TRBV2 and TRBJ2-7; 10 bases map to TRBD1. V dropped 2 bases and J dropped 1; count of bases not matched to a gene: 8. CDR1 SNHLY and CDR2 FYNNEI come from the germline V gene. CDR3 length: 17 residues. The CDR3 reads CASSERGTGVISYEQYF. CDR3 DNA sequence: TGTGCCAGCAGTGAAAGGGGGACAGGGGTTATATCCTACGAGCAGTACTTC.

This rearrangement joins TRBV27 to TRBJ1-2; the D gene is possibly TRBD1 (5 bases). Germline CDR1 reads MNHEY; CDR2 reads SMNVEV (reference sequence). CDR3 length: 14 residues. V was pared by 5 bases and J by 4 bases, with 14 bases between. In nucleotides, the CDR3 is TGTGCCAGCAGTCCAGACGGGGGAGCCTATGGCTACACCTTC. It translates to CASSPDGGAYGYTF.

This clone was observed a handful of times. V and J are TRBV5-4 and TRBJ1-1; TRBD1 might be the D (6 bases). Between the trimmed V and J ends, which lost 1 base and 2 bases, there was a span of 18 bases. The CDR3 has 17 amino acids. The germline gives CDR1 SGHNT, CDR2 YYREEE (reference sequence). DNA for the CDR3: TGTGCCAGCAGCTTGAGCGGACAGTTCTCCCCTAACACTGAAGCTTTCTTT. Amino acid sequence: CASSLSGQFSPNTEAFF. The complete variable domain, with remaining parts taken from reference TRBV5-4 and TRBJ1-1, reads ETGVTQSPTHLIKTRGQQVTLRCSSQSGHNTVSWYQQALGQGPQFIFQYYREEENGRGNFPPRFSGLQFPNYSSELNVNALELDDSALYLCASSLSGQFSPNTEAFFGQGTRLTVV.

The chain joins TRBV11-2 to TRBJ2-2; tentatively, D is TRBD2 (6 bases). CDR3 length: 15 amino acids. Germline CDR1 reads SGHAT; CDR2 reads FQNNGV. Trimming took 3 bases from V and 2 from J, leaving 10 bases between them. Here the CDR3 DNA reads TGTGCCAGCAGCTTGCGGGGATCAAACACCGGGGAGCTGTTTTTT. Protein: CASSLRGSNTGELFF. Looking up the rest from reference TRBV11-2 and TRBJ2-2 gives the full variable domain: EAGVAQSPRYKIIEKRQSVAFWCNPISGHATLYWYQQILGQGPKLLIQFQNNGVVDDSQLPKDRFSAERLKGVDSTLKIQPAKLEDSAVYLCASSLRGSNTGELFFGEGSRLTVL.

J is TRBJ2-7 and V is TRBV6-5; maybe TRBD1 (5 bases). Germline V lookup: CDR1 MNHEY, CDR2 SVGAGI. There are 16 residues in the CDR3. V dropped 0 bases and J dropped 1 base, with 13 bases sitting between them. CDR3 protein: CASSYSKSGPSYEQYF. Written as DNA, the CDR3 is TGTGCCAGCAGTTACTCGAAGTCAGGGCCTTCCTACGAGCAGTACTTC.

The chain is built from TRBV4-3 and TRBJ2-3, with 10 bases identical to TRBD2. The trim removed 0 bases at V and 2 bases at J, leaving 8 bases unmatched. This CDR3 spans 18 amino acids. Germline V gives CDR1 LGHNA, CDR2 YSLEER. The CDR3 DNA sequence: TGCGCCAGCAGCCAAGATTATGCTAGCGGGAGATCCACAGATACGCAGTATTTT. Translated, it gives CASSQDYASGRSTDTQYF.

This chain connects TRBV7-9 to TRBJ1-2; tentatively, D is TRBD1 (5 bases). The CDR3 totals 14 residues. V was cut by 2 bases and J by 5 bases, with 12 bases left in between. The germline gives CDR1 SEHNR, CDR2 FQNEAQ (reference sequence). This CDR3 reads CASSLKVQEYGYTF. CDR3 nucleotides: TGTGCCAGCAGCTTAAAGGTACAGGAATATGGCTACACCTTC. Full variable domain (outside the CDR3, taken from reference TRBV7-9 and TRBJ1-2): DTGVSQNPRHKITKRGQNVTFRCDPISEHNRLYWYRQTLGQGPEFLTYFQNEAQLEKSRLLSDRFSAERPKGSFSTLEIQRTEQGDSAMYLCASSLKVQEYGYTFGSGTRLTVV.

This clone was recorded once. The chain carries TRBV5-4 and TRBJ2-7, with D possibly TRBD2 on 5 matching bases. V was cut by 3 bases and J by 0 bases, with 10 bases left in between. This CDR3 spans 14 amino acids. Germline V CDR1 and CDR2: SGHNT, YYREEE (reference sequence). The CDR3 nucleotides are TGTGCCAGCAGCTCGGACTGTAGCTCCTACGAGCAGTACTTC. The encoded protein is CASSSDCSSYEQYF.

Note on this clone: Other nucleotide sequences in the sample specify the same CDR3. The chain links TRBV9 to TRBJ2-1, with 7 bases that match TRBD2. The CDR3 spans 14 residues. J was trimmed by 4 bases and V by 0 bases; bases with no gene match: 1. Germline V gene data show CDR1 as SGDLS and CDR2 as YYNGEE. DNA of the CDR3: TGTGCCAGCAGCGTAGGGACTAGTTACAATGAGCAGTTCTTC. Translation gives CASSVGTSYNEQFF.